Presented here are 16 T cell receptor beta chains from one specimen sequenced in a study of T cells after somatic rescue of genetic block. Measured with immunoSEQ multiplex PCR; TCRdb has only the in-frame clones, and not every one. The sample yields approximately 67,000 clones, about 90% seen once. The specimen was peripheral blood mononuclear cells (PBMCs). The receptor source for this set is a man in his forties or fifties.

The rearrangement uses TRBV7-2 and TRBJ1-1; no clear D gene. Trimming pared 5 bases from V and 4 bases from J, leaving 8 bases between. The CDR3 is 12 amino acids. Per the germline V gene, CDR1 is SGHTA and CDR2 is FQGNSA. The CDR3 spells CASSAGFTEAFF. The CDR3 DNA reads as TGTGCCAGCAGCGCAGGTTTCACTGAAGCTTTCTTT.

The CDR3 loop reads CASSTDRARGEQYF. As DNA, the CDR3 is TGCGCCAGCAGCACGGACAGGGCCCGGGGAGAGCAGTACTTC. This sequence joins TRBV5-1 and TRBJ2-7; 8 bases line up with TRBD1. There are 14 residues in the CDR3. V trimming: 4 bases; J trimming: 7 bases; junction bases outside the gene matches: 10. Per germline, CDR1 SGHRS and CDR2 YFSETQ.

The V gene is TRBV6-5, the J gene TRBJ1-1; D uncertain. Germline-derived CDR1 and CDR2 are MNHEY and SVGAGI. This CDR3 spans 15 amino acids. V lost 4 bases, J lost 1 base, and 13 bases lay in between. For the CDR3, the DNA is TGTGCCAGCAGTTTCGGCGGATCCCAGAACACTGAAGCTTTCTTT. It yields the protein CASSFGGSQNTEAFF.

This clone was found once. The chain recombines TRBV11-2 with TRBJ2-1; D is possibly TRBD1 or TRBD2 (5 bases each). Trimming stripped 4 bases from V and 6 bases from J, with 19 bases between. The CDR3 is 16 residues long. The germline CDR1 and CDR2 sequences are SGHAT and FQNNGV. The CDR3 is CASSSGASRSGNEQFF. Written as DNA, the CDR3 is TGTGCCAGCAGCTCCGGGGCTTCCAGATCGGGCAATGAGCAGTTCTTC. Drawing the rest from reference TRBV11-2 and TRBJ2-1, the complete variable domain is EAGVAQSPRYKIIEKRQSVAFWCNPISGHATLYWYQQILGQGPKLLIQFQNNGVVDDSQLPKDRFSAERLKGVDSTLKIQPAKLEDSAVYLCASSSGASRSGNEQFFGPGTRLTVL.

The V gene is TRBV18, the J gene TRBJ2-7; TRBD1 agrees at 9 bases. J lost 6 bases, V lost 3 bases, and 6 bases had no gene match. CDR1 and CDR2 (germline): KGHSH, LQKENI. The CDR3 spans 14 residues. CDR3 protein: CASSPVTGGSEQYF. The CDR3 DNA reads as TGTGCCAGCTCACCCGTGACAGGGGGAAGCGAGCAGTACTTC.

This clone appeared once. V and J are TRBV11-3 and TRBJ2-7; 7 bases align to TRBD1. V was pared by 3 bases and J by 7 bases, with 6 bases of the junction left unmatched. Germline loops: CDR1 SGHNT, CDR2 YENEEA. This CDR3 comprises 13 residues. CDR3 DNA: TGTGCCAGCAGCTTTACAGGGGTGGGGGAGCAGTACTTC. It is translated as CASSFTGVGEQYF.

V and J are TRBV19 and TRBJ2-2, with D tentatively TRBD1 (5 bases). V was cut by 6 bases and J by 3 bases, with 5 bases left in between. The CDR3 is 12 residues long. From germline, CDR1 is LNHDA and CDR2 SQIVND (reference sequence). DNA of the CDR3: TGTGCCAGTAGCAGGGACACCGGGGAGCTGTTTTTT. It specifies CASSRDTGELFF.

The V and J genes are TRBV5-1 and TRBJ2-7; weak D call: TRBD2 (5 bases). This CDR3 comprises 12 residues. Per the germline V gene, CDR1 is SGHRS and CDR2 is YFSETQ. The V and J ends lost 0 bases and 5 bases respectively, with 6 bases between them. The CDR3 DNA sequence: TGCGCCAGCAGCTTGGACGGGAACGAGCAGTACTTC. Its protein product is CASSLDGNEQYF. The whole variable domain, remainder taken from reference TRBV5-1 and TRBJ2-7, is KAGVTQTPRYLIKTRGQQVTLSCSPISGHRSVSWYQQTPGQGLQFLFEYFSETQRNKGNFPGRFSGRQFSNSRSEMNVSTLELGDSALYLCASSLDGNEQYFGPGTRLTVT.

The chain uses TRBV19 and TRBJ2-5; D may be TRBD2 (5 bases). This CDR3 spans 13 amino acids. V shed 9 bases and J shed 2 bases, with 13 bases lying between them. Germline V gene sequence: CDR1 LNHDA, CDR2 SQIVND (reference sequence). This chain's CDR3 is CASSEGRQETQYF. CDR3 sequence (DNA): TGTGCCAGCTCCGAGGGCAGACAAGAGACCCAGTACTTC.

This rearrangement joins TRBV15 to TRBJ2-1, with TRBD2 identical over 11 bases. The CDR3 extends over 17 amino acids. The ends lost 3 bases at V and 7 bases at J; junction bases unmatched: 11. Germline V CDR1 and CDR2: LNHNV, YYDKDF (reference sequence). CDR3 sequence: CATSRDRLAGMGNEQFF. In DNA form, the CDR3 reads TGTGCCACCAGCAGGGATAGACTAGCGGGGATGGGGAATGAGCAGTTCTTC.

V and J are TRBV10-3 and TRBJ1-3; the D gene is possibly TRBD1 (5 bases). Germline lookup yields CDR1 ENHRY and CDR2 SYGVKD. The CDR3 covers 16 residues. V was trimmed by 4 bases and J by 4 bases, leaving 17 bases between them. The chain's CDR3 is CAISGDPLKAGNTIYF. Here the CDR3 DNA reads TGTGCCATCAGTGGGGACCCCCTCAAGGCGGGAAACACCATATATTTT.

This sequence joins TRBV9 and TRBJ1-4, with TRBD1 as a possible D gene (5 bases). Looked up from germline, CDR1 is SGDLS and CDR2 is YYNGEE. The germline V and J ends were trimmed by 4 bases and 0 bases, with 13 bases remaining between them. This CDR3 has 16 residues. In DNA form, the CDR3 reads TGTGCCAGCAGCCCCCGGGACGGGTCAACTAATGAAAAACTGTTTTTT. It translates to CASSPRDGSTNEKLFF.

This clone was counted once. The chain couples TRBV4-1 to TRBJ2-1; D possibly corresponds to TRBD2 (5 bases). The CDR3 sequence is 14 residues long. Germline V lookup: CDR1 MGHRA, CDR2 YSYEKL. V lost 4 bases to trimming and J lost 7 bases, with 14 bases between them. The CDR3 is CASSLSGIGNEQFF. DNA for the CDR3: TGCGCCAGCAGCCTTTCGGGAATTGGAAATGAGCAGTTCTTC.

This clone was found once. V gene TRBV16 combines with J gene TRBJ1-1, with D unclear. CDR1 is KGHSY, CDR2 FQNENV, per germline. The CDR3 length is 16 residues. Deletions cut 0 bases from V and 8 bases from J, with 19 bases between. The CDR3 nucleotides are TGTGCCAGCAGCCAATCGTTGGCCGGGTCGAGCAACGAAGCTTTCTTT. Translating it yields CASSQSLAGSSNEAFF.

In its sample, this clone was seen once. In DNA form, the CDR3 reads TGTGCCAGCTCACCTGAGACAGGATCCAGCACAGATACGCAGTATTTT. Protein product: CASSPETGSSTDTQYF. This rearrangement joins TRBV18 to TRBJ2-3; the D gene is possibly TRBD1 (6 bases). The germline V and J ends were trimmed by 3 bases and 0 bases, with 13 bases remaining between them. The germline gives CDR1 KGHSH, CDR2 LQKENI. CDR3 size: 16 residues. Drawing the rest from reference TRBV18 and TRBJ2-3, the complete variable domain is NAGVMQNPRHLVRRRGQEARLRCSPMKGHSHVYWYRQLPEEGLKFMVYLQKENIIDESGMPKERFSAEFPKEGPSILRIQQVVRGDSAAYFCASSPETGSSTDTQYFGPGTRLTVL.

Concerning this clone itself: The germline gene is not matched at one end of the junction; a read error may be the cause. The gene calls are TRBV2 and TRBJ2-1; TRBD1 matches at 7 bases. CDR1 and CDR2 from the germline V gene are SNHLY and FYNNEI. This CDR3 has 15 amino acids. CDR3 region: CASSEAPGGRAQGVF. The CDR3 DNA follows: TGTGCCAGCAGTGAAGCGCCAGGGGGTAGGGCGCAGGGGGTCTTC.